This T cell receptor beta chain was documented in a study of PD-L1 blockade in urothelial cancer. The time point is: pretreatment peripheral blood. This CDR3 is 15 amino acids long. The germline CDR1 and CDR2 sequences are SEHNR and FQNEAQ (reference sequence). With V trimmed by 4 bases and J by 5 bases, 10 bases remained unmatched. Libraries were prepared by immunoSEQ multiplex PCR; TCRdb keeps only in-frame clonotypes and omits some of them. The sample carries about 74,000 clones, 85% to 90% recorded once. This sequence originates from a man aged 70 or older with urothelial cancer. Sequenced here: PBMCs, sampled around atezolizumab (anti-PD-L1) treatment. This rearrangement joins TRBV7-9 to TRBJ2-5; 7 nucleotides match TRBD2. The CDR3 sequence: CASSWWTGGGETQYF. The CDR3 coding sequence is TGTGCCAGCAGCTGGTGGACGGGGGGTGGGGAGACCCAGTACTTC. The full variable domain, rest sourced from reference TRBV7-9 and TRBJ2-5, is DTGVSQNPRHKITKRGQNVTFRCDPISEHNRLYWYRQTLGQGPEFLTYFQNEAQLEKSRLLSDRFSAERPKGSFSTLEIQRTEQGDSAMYLCASSWWTGGGETQYFGPGTRLLVL.